This paragraph covers one T cell receptor (beta chain) sequence. In germline, CDR1 is SGHVS, CDR2 FQNEAQ. The CDR3 is 15 amino acids. Trimming at V came to 5 bases and at J to 8 bases, leaving 10 bases not matched to a gene. The primer mix had 60 Vbeta and 13 Jbeta primers. This table comes from immunoSEQ multiplex PCR, and its TCRdb copy is limited to in-frame clones, with some not included. The sample carries some 170,000 clones, approximately 80% recorded once. These data are taken from a study of cytomegalovirus exposure and HLA in healthy donors. The specimen was PBMCs. V gene TRBV7-8 combines with J gene TRBJ1-3; TRBD1 matches 9 bases. This sequence was found in a young man in good health and CMV-seropositive. CDR3 bases: TGTGCCAGCAGCACCTACCGGGACAGGGACCACACCATATATTTT. Its translation is CASSTYRDRDHTIYF. Variable domain in full (rest from reference TRBV7-8 and TRBJ1-3): GAGVSQSPRYKVAKRGQDVALRCDPISGHVSLFWYQQALGQGPEFLTYFQNEAQLDKSGLPSDRFFAERPEGSVSTLKIQRTQQEDSAVYLCASSTYRDRDHTIYFGEGSWLTVV.